These T cell receptor beta chains were read from a single sample in a study of T-cell memory formation after mild COVID-19. TCRdb used MiXCR to reprocess the 5' RACE reads, holding one entry per CDR3 protein. The repertoire consists of 500,000 to 650,000 distinct CDR3 sequences, with roughly 21% occurring once and the leading ten covering approximately 8.4%. The sample taken for sequencing was PBMCs or a T cell subset sorted from them (not recorded which). The receptors were gathered from an adult woman who had mild COVID-19 (a few samples of this study predate the infection). Cell type and time point are not known. Both conserved end residues are part of each CDR3. The order of the fields is CDR3 DNA, CDR3 protein, D gene, J gene, clone size, V gene. A D gene is named only where the DNA matches it firmly. Rows may omit the clone size; those that give it use once, few, many or a size class.

TGTGCCAGCAGCGCCTACTTCTACGAGCAGTACTTC CASSAYFYEQYF . TRBJ2-7 . TRBV7-2
TGTGCCAGCAGCGGGGCTAGCACAGATACGCAGTATTTT CASSGASTDTQYF . TRBJ2-3 few TRBV9
TGTGCCAGCAGCGCCTTGGCAGATACGCAGTATTTT CASSALADTQYF . TRBJ2-3 few TRBV7-9
TGTGCCAGCAGCTTTGGACAGCCTACTCGGGGTGAAAAACTGTTTTTT CASSFGQPTRGEKLFF . TRBJ1-4 few TRBV7-9
TGTGCCTGGAGTAGCTTGCTCGCAGATACGCAGTATTTT CAWSSLLADTQYF . TRBJ2-3 . TRBV30
TGTGCCAGCACCCGTAAGGGACTAGCGGGAGGGCCCGGGGTCAATGAGCAGTTCTTC CASTRKGLAGGPGVNEQFF TRBD2 TRBJ2-1 few TRBV12-3/TRBV12-4
TGTGCCAGCAGCGTGGAACCGGGACTAGCGGAGACCCAGTACTTC CASSVEPGLAETQYF TRBD2 TRBJ2-5 . TRBV9
TGTGCCAGCAGTCTGACTCGGGGGCACACCGGGGAGCTGTTTTTT CASSLTRGHTGELFF . TRBJ2-2 . TRBV6-1
TGCAGCGTGGGGACAGCGCTACAAGAGACCCAGTACTTC CSVGTALQETQYF TRBD1 TRBJ2-5 . TRBV29-1
TGTGCCAGCAGCCAAGGACTAGCGGAGTACGAGCAGTACTTC CASSQGLAEYEQYF TRBD2 TRBJ2-7 many TRBV4-2